Listed here is a single T cell receptor (beta chain). Its antigen is still unknown. No base qualities exist here, and no much larger clone lies one base off it. At the junction V is shortened by 7 bases and J by 4 bases, with 5 bases in between. CDR1 and CDR2 are read off the germline V gene (reference sequence) as SGHAT and FQDESV. Counted from cysteine to phenylalanine, this CDR3 has 11 amino acids. Left in the record is the CDR3 DNA by itself, 33 bases read in frame from the first base. The data are from a study of response to subunit inactivated influenza vaccine (dated by TCRdb to 2017 to 2018). About the full investigation: Deep quantitative T cell receptor repertoire profiling was used in the study to track responses to a trivalent subunit inactivated influenza vaccine.

The library was made by RT-PCR. The sample was run on an Illumina HiSeq 2500. TCRdb itself trimmed the public reads at Q25 with fastp, ran MiXCR and retained productive beta chains. Each entry is one CDR3 protein sequence, shown with its most common DNA and genes. In this sample the table shows about 530,000 distinct CDR3 sequences, over 9.5% of which occur a single time. Jointly, the top ten make up 10% to 13% of the sample. General findings and caveats noted by the study authors: The authors proposed that each seasonal influenza vaccination may bring in only a limited number of new T cells.

This receptor was obtained from a man aged 50-60 years who received an inactivated influenza vaccine. Donor details come from another sample of the same person, matched by shared clones. The V and J genes are TRBV11-1 and TRBJ2-1; confidence is insufficient to name the D gene. The input for sequencing was PBMCs from blood, taken on the day of vaccination. The DNA sequence is given as TGTGCCAGCAAAGCGTACAATGAGCAGTTCTTC. Its coded protein is CASKAYNEQFF.